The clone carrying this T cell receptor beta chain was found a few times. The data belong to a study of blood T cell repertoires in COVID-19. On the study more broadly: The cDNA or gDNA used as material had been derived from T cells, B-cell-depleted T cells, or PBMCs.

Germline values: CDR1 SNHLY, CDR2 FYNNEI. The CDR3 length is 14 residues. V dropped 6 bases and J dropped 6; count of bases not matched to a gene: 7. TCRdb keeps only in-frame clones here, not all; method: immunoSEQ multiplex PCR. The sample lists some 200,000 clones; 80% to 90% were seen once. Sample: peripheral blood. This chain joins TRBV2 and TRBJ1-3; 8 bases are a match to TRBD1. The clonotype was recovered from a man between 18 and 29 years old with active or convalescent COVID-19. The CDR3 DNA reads TGTGCCAGCAGAGAGACAGGGGTGGAAAACACCATATATTTT. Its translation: CASRETGVENTIYF.